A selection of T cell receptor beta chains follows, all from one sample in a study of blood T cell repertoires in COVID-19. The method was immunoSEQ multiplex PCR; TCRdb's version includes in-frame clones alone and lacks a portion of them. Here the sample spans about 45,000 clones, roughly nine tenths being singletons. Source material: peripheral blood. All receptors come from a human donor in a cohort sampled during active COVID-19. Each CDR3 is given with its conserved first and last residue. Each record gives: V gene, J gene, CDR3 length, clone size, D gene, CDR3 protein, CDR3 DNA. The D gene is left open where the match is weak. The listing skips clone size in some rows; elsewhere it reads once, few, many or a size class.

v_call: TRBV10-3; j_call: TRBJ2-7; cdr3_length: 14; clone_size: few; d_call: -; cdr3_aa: CAISSTGFSYEQYF; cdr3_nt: TGTGCCATCAGTTCAACGGGATTTTCCTACGAGCAGTACTTC
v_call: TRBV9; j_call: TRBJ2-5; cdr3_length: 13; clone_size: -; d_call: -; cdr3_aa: CASSVEWDSRPYF; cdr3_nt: TGTGCCAGCAGCGTTGAGTGGGACTCCCGGCCGTACTTC
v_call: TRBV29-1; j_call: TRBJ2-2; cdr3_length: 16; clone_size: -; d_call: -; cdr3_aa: CSVEDPGISNTGELFF; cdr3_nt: TGCAGCGTTGAAGATCCAGGGATTTCGAACACCGGGGAGCTGTTTTTT
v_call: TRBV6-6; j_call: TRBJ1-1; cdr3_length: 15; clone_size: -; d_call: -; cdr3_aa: CASSYEDSLNTEAFF; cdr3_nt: TGTGCCAGCAGTTACGAGGACAGTTTGAACACTGAAGCTTTCTTT
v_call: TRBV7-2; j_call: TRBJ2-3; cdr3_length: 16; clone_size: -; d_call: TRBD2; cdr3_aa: CASSLVGGGGADTQYF; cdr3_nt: TGTGCCAGCAGCTTAGTAGGCGGGGGAGGTGCGGATACGCAGTATTTT
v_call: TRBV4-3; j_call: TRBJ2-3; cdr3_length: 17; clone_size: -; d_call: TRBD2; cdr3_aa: CASSQDPSGGAYDTQYF; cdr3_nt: TGCGCCAGCAGCCAAGATCCTAGCGGGGGGGCCTACGATACGCAGTATTTT
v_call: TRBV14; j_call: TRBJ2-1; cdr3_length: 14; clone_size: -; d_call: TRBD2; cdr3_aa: CASSRLAGYLEQFF; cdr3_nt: TGTGCCAGCAGCCGCCTAGCGGGGTATCTTGAGCAGTTCTTC
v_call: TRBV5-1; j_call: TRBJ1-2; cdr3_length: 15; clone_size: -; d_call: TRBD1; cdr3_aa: CASSNRQGSNYGYTF; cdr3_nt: TGCGCCAGCAGCAACCGACAGGGATCCAACTATGGCTACACCTTC
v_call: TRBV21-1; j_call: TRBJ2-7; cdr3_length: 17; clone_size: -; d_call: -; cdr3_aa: CASSKALARGAHSEQYF; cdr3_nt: TGTGCCAGCAGCAAAGCGCTTGCGCGGGGCGCCCACTCTGAGCAGTACTTC
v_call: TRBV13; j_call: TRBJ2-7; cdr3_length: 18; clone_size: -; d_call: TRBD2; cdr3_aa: CASSFSGLAGALNYEQYF; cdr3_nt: TGTGCCAGCAGCTTCTCCGGACTAGCGGGGGCCCTCAACTACGAGCAGTACTTC
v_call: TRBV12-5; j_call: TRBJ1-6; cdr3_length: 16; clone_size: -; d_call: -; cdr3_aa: CASGLGQAWNNSPLHF; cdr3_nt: TGTGCTAGTGGTTTGGGACAGGCCTGGAATAATTCACCCCTCCACTTT
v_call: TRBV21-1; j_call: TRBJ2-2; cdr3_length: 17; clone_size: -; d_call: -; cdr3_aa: CASSKDIAGGDTGELFF; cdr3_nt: TGTGCCAGCAGCAAAGATATTGCGGGGGGGGACACCGGGGAGCTGTTTTTT
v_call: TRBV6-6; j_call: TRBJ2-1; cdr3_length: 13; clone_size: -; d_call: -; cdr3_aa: CASRQTQGGEQFF; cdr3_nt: TGTGCCAGCAGGCAAACCCAGGGGGGTGAGCAGTTCTTC
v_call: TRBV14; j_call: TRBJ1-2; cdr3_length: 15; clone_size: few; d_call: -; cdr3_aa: CASSQTEPSNYGYTF; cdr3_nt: TGTGCCAGCAGCCAAACAGAACCGTCTAACTATGGCTACACCTTC
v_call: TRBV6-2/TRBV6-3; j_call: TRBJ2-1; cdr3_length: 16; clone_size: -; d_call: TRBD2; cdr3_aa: CASSYSFAGGLNEQFF; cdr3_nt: TGTGCCAGCAGTTACTCGTTCGCGGGGGGGCTCAATGAGCAGTTCTTC
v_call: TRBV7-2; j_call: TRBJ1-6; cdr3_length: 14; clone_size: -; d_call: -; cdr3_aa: CASSLKGANSPLHF; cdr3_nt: TGTGCCAGCAGCTTAAAGGGAGCTAATTCACCCCTCCACTTT
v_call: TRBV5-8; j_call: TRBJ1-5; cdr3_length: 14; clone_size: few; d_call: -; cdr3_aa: CASSLGSGYQPQHF; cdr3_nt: TGTGCCAGCAGCTTAGGTTCGGGTTATCAGCCCCAGCATTTT
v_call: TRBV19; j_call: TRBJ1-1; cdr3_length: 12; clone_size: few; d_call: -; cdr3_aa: CASRYGGTEAFF; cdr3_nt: TGTGCCAGTCGCTACGGGGGGACTGAAGCTTTCTTT
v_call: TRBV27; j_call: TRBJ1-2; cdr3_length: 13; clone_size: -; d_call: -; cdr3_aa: CASSPDRNYGYTF; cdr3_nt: TGTGCCAGCAGCCCCGACAGGAACTATGGCTACACCTTC
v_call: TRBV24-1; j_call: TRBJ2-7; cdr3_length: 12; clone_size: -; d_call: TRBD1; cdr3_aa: CATPDRDYEQYF; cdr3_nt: TGTGCCACCCCTGACAGGGACTACGAGCAGTACTTC
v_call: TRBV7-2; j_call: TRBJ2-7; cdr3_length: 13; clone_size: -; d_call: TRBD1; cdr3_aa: CASSSGQGNEQYF; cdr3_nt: TGTGCCAGCAGCTCCGGACAGGGGAACGAGCAGTACTTC
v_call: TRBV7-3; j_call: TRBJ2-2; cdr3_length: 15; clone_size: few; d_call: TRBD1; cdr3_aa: CASSIHRGNTGELFF; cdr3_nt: TGTGCCAGCAGCATACACAGGGGAAACACCGGGGAGCTGTTTTTT
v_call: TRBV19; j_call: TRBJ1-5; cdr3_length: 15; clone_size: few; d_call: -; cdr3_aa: CASSIMGGGNQPQHF; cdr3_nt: TGTGCCAGTAGTATCATGGGGGGGGGCAATCAGCCCCAGCATTTT
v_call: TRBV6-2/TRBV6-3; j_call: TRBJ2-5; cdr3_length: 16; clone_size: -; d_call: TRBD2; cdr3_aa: CASTPGLAGVQETQYF; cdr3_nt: TGTGCCAGCACCCCGGGGCTAGCGGGGGTCCAAGAGACCCAGTACTTC
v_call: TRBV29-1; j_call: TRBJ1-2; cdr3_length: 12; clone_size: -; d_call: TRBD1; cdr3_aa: CSVGQGNYGYTF; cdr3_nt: TGCAGCGTGGGACAGGGGAACTATGGCTACACCTTC
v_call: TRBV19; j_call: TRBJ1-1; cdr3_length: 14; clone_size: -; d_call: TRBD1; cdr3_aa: CASSSWTGGTEAFF; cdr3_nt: TGTGCCAGTAGTAGTTGGACAGGGGGCACTGAAGCTTTCTTT
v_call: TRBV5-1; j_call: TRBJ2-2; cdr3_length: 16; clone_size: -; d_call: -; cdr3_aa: CASSLNIRGNTGELFF; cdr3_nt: TGCGCCAGCAGCCTCAATATCAGGGGAAACACCGGGGAGCTGTTTTTT
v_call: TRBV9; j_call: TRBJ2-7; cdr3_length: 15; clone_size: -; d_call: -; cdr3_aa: CASSPGPVLSYEQYF; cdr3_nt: TGTGCCAGCAGCCCAGGGCCAGTCCTCTCCTACGAGCAGTACTTC
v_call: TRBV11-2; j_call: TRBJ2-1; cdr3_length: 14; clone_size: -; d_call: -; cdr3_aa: CASSLLARANEQFF; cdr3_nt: TGTGCCAGCAGCTTACTAGCGAGGGCCAATGAGCAGTTCTTC
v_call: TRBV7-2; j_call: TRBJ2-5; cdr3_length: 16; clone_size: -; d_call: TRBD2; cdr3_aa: CASSSESGGAGETQYF; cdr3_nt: TGTGCCAGCAGCTCTGAAAGCGGGGGGGCTGGGGAGACCCAGTACTTC
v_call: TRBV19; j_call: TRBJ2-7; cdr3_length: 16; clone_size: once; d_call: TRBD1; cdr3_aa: CASSAIRQGRRAEQYF; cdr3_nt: TGTGCCAGTAGTGCAATTCGACAGGGACGAAGGGCCGAGCAGTACTTC
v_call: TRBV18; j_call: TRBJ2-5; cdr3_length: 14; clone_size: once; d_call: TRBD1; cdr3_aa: CASSPKGQGETQYF; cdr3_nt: TGTGCCAGCTCACCAAAGGGACAGGGGGAGACCCAGTACTTC
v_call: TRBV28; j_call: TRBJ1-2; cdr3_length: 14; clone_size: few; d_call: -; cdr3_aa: CASMVSGVDAGYTF; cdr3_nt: TGTGCCAGCATGGTATCAGGGGTTGACGCTGGCTACACCTTC
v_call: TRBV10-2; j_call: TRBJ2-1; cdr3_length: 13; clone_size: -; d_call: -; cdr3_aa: CASSESSYNEQFF; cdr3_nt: TGCGCCAGCTCCGAGAGTTCCTACAATGAGCAGTTCTTC
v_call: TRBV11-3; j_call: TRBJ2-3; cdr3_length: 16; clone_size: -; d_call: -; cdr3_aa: CASSLGSGLGTDTQYF; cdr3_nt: TGTGCCAGCAGCTTAGGTTCGGGGTTGGGCACAGATACGCAGTATTTT
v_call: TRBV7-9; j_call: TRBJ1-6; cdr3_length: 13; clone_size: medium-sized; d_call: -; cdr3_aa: CASSLGQNSPLHF; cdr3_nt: TGTGCCAGCAGCTTAGGCCAGAATTCACCCCTCCACTTT
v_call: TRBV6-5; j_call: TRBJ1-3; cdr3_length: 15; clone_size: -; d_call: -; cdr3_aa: CASSYVRFSGNTIYF; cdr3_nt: TGTGCCAGCAGTTACGTCAGGTTCTCTGGTAACACCATATATTTT
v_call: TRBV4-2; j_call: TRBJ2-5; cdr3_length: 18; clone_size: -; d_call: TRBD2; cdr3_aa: CASSKGLAGGPQQETQYF; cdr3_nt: TGTGCCAGCAGTAAGGGACTAGCGGGGGGGCCACAGCAAGAGACCCAGTACTTC
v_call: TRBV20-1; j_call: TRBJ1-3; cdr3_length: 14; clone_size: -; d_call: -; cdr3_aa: CSASTALSGNTIYF; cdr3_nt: TGCAGTGCTAGTACAGCTCTCTCTGGAAACACCATATATTTT
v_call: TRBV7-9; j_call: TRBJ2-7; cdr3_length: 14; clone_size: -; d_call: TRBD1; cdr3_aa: CASSGQGASYEQYF; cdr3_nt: TGTGCCAGCAGCGGACAGGGGGCGTCCTACGAGCAGTACTTC
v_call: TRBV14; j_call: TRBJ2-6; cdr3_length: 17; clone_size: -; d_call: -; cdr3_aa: CASSQEFWGAGANVLTF; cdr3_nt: TGTGCCAGCAGCCAAGAGTTTTGGGGGGCTGGGGCCAACGTCCTGACTTTC
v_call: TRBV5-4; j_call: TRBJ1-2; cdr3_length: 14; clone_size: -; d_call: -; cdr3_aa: CASRNSEGAGGYTF; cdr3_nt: TGTGCCAGCAGGAACTCAGAGGGCGCGGGGGGCTACACCTTC
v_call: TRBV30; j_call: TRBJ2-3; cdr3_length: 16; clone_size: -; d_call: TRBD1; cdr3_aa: CAWTYGTGGRSDTQYF; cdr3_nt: TGTGCCTGGACTTATGGGACAGGGGGCCGATCGGATACGCAGTATTTT
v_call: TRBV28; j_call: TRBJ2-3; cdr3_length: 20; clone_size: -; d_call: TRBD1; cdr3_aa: CASSRPPGQALLGSADTQYF; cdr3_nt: TGTGCCAGCAGTCGACCCCCGGGACAGGCATTACTAGGGTCGGCAGATACGCAGTATTTT
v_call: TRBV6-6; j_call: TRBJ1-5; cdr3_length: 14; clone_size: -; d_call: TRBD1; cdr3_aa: CASRWTGSNQPQHF; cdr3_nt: TGTGCCAGCAGGTGGACAGGGAGCAATCAGCCCCAGCATTTT
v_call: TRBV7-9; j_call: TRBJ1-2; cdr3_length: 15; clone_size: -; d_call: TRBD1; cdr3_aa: CASSQTTGQEYGYTF; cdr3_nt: TGTGCCAGCAGCCAAACGACCGGACAGGAGTATGGCTACACCTTC
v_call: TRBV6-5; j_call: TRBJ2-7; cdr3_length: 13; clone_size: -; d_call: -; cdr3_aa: CASDSASSYEQYF; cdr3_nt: TGTGCCAGCGACAGCGCTAGCTCCTACGAGCAGTACTTC
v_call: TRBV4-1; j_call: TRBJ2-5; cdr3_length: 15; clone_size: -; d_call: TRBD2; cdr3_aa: CASSQMTSLQETQYF; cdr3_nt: TGCGCCAGCAGCCAGATGACTAGCCTCCAAGAGACCCAGTACTTC
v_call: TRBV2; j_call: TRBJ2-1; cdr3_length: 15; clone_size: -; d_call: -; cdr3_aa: CALKKQEIVYNEQFF; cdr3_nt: TGTGCCCTAAAAAAACAGGAGATAGTTTACAATGAGCAGTTCTTC
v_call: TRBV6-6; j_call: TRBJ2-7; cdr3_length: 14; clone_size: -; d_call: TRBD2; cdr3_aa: CASSNGGSAYEQYF; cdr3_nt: TGTGCCAGCTCAAACGGGGGGTCGGCCTACGAGCAGTACTTC
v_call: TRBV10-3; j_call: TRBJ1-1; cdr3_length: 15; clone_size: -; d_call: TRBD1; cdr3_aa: CAISAVEGALAEAFF; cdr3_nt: TGTGCCATCAGTGCCGTAGAGGGGGCTTTGGCTGAAGCTTTCTTT
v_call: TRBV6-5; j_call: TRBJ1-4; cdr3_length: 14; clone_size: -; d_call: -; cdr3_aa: CASSYSRGREKLFF; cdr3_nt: TGTGCCAGCAGTTACTCACGGGGAAGAGAAAAACTGTTTTTT
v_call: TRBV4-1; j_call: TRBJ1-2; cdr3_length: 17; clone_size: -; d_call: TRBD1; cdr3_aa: CASSQDPGTGGLYGYTF; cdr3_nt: TGCGCCAGCAGCCAAGACCCCGGGACAGGGGGACTCTATGGCTACACCTTC
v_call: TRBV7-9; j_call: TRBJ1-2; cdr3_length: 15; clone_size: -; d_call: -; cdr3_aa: CASSLSGTKYHGYTF; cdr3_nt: TGTGCCAGCAGCTTAAGCGGGACGAAATATCATGGCTACACCTTC
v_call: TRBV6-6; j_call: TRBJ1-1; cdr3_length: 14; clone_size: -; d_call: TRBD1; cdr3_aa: CASSYTGADTEAFF; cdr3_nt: TGTGCCAGCAGTTACACAGGGGCGGACACTGAAGCTTTCTTT
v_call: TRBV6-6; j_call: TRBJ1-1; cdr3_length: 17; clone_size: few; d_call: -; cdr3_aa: CASSRFPQTSLNTEAFF; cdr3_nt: TGTGCCAGCAGCCGATTCCCTCAGACATCCTTGAACACTGAAGCTTTCTTT
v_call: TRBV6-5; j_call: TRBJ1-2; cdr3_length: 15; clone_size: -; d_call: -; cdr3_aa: CASSPLRWGLNGYTF; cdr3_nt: TGTGCCAGCAGCCCACTGAGGTGGGGACTAAATGGCTACACCTTC